The 19 T cell receptor beta chains below come from one sample, sequenced in a study of human T cells and chemical hapten exposure. Stated time point: pre-sensitization, week 0. As for treatment: therapeutic diphenylcyclopropenone sensitization with weekly scalp DPC. Via MiXCR, TCRdb re-called the RACE reads, giving one row per CDR3 protein. The sample consists of a few hundred thousand distinct CDR3 sequences, approximately 5.8% of them appearing once. Here the sequenced sample was whole blood, taken in connection with sensitization to the hapten diphenylcyclopropenone (DPC). The receptors shown here come from a woman aged 18 to 35 with alopecia areata. Some clones in this sample may be carry-over from other donors' samples.

This clonotype showed up many times. The chain is built from TRBV2 and TRBJ2-1; D is perhaps TRBD2 (5 bases). The CDR3 sequence is 11 residues long. Germline-derived CDR1 and CDR2 are SNHLY and FYNNEI. V was pared by 5 bases and J by 10 bases, with 9 bases between. The CDR3 sequence is CASSYSGEQFF. CDR3 nucleotide sequence: TGTGCCAGCAGTTACAGCGGCGAGCAGTTCTTC.

This clonotype was recorded many times. The chain couples TRBV29-1 to TRBJ2-7, with D maybe TRBD1 (5 bases). There are 11 residues in the CDR3. Trimming shortened V by 5 bases and J by 5 bases, and 10 bases separated the two germline ends. Germline lookup yields CDR1 SQVTM and CDR2 ANQGSEA. As DNA, the CDR3 is TGCAGCGTTCCGCTGGGGCACGAGCAGTACTTC. Translating it yields CSVPLGHEQYF.

This clonotype was counted only a few times. The V and J genes are TRBV7-6 and TRBJ1-1; 7 bases fit TRBD1. This CDR3 comprises 15 residues. Germline V gene lookup returns CDR1 SGHVS and CDR2 FNYEAQ. V shed 2 bases and J 1 base; nucleotides not matched to a gene: 4. The CDR3 is CASSLTGQRNTEAFF. The CDR3 DNA reads as TGTGCCAGCAGCTTAACGGGACAGCGGAACACTGAAGCTTTCTTT.

This clonotype came up many times. The V call is TRBV27, the J call TRBJ2-3; TRBD2 matches 9 bases. The germline V gene encodes CDR1 MNHEY and CDR2 SMNVEV (reference sequence). V shed 5 bases and J 4 bases; nucleotides not matched to a gene: 4. The CDR3 sequence is 14 residues long. CDR3 in amino acids: CASSSGGRPDTQYF. CDR3 bases: TGTGCCAGCAGTAGCGGGGGGCGCCCAGATACGCAGTATTTT.

This clonotype was counted at least ten times. This chain uses TRBV9 with TRBJ2-2, with 7 bases fitting TRBD2. The CDR3 is 15 residues long. V dropped 6 bases and J dropped 0; count of bases not matched to a gene: 5. Germline V gives CDR1 SGDLS, CDR2 YYNGEE. The CDR3 region has the DNA TGTGCCAGCAAGAGCGGGGCTTCGAACACCGGGGAGCTGTTTTTT. Translated, it gives CASKSGASNTGELFF.

The chain has TRBV4-1 and TRBJ2-1; 10 nucleotides agree with TRBD1. Germline trimming cut 3 bases from V and 7 bases from J; bases unmatched to any gene: 9. This CDR3 is built from 16 residues. CDR1 and CDR2 from the germline V gene are MGHRA and YSYEKL. CDR3 sequence: CASSQATGGGGNEQFF. The CDR3 bases are TGCGCCAGCAGCCAGGCGACAGGGGGCGGAGGGAATGAGCAGTTCTTC.

For the CDR3, the DNA is TGTGCCAGCAGCCCAGGACAGCGCCTTCACTATGGCTACACCTTC. Protein: CASSPGQRLHYGYTF. The chain recombines TRBV13 with TRBJ1-2; D possibly corresponds to TRBD1 (6 bases). Per germline, CDR1 PRHDT and CDR2 FYEKMQ (reference sequence). V lost 5 bases and J 3 bases, leaving 16 bases between the germline ends. The CDR3 loop spans 15 amino acids.

In this sample, this clonotype turned up many times. The chain couples TRBV12-3 or TRBV12-4 to TRBJ1-1; D perhaps matches TRBD1 (5 bases). Trimming stripped 6 bases from V and 6 bases from J, with 14 bases between. The CDR3 is 13 residues long. CDR3 bases: TGTGCCAGCAGCGGACTAACAGGTTCTGAAGCTTTCTTT. Residues: CASSGLTGSEAFF.

This clonotype was detected many times. The V and J genes are TRBV6-2 or TRBV6-3 and TRBJ1-2, with D possibly TRBD1 on 6 matching bases. The CDR3 length is 13 residues. From germline, CDR1 is MNHEY and CDR2 SVGEGT. Trimming stripped 6 bases from V and 6 bases from J, with 14 bases between. The CDR3 is CASSRDRFDGYTF. Written as DNA, the CDR3 is TGTGCCAGCAGCCGTGACAGGTTCGATGGCTACACCTTC.

This clonotype occurred many times. The V and J genes are TRBV4-3 and TRBJ1-1; tentatively, D is TRBD1 (6 bases). Germline CDR1 is LGHNA and CDR2 is YSLEER. The CDR3 consists of 14 residues. The V end lost 0 bases, the J end lost 5 bases, and 10 bases lay between the germline ends. CDR3 bases: TGCGCCAGCAGCCAAGACACAGGGAGGACTGAAGCTTTCTTT. Its translation is CASSQDTGRTEAFF.

The genes are TRBV3-1 and TRBJ1-2; perhaps TRBD1 as D (5 bases). In germline, CDR1 is LGHDT, CDR2 YNNKEL (reference sequence). V was clipped by 0 bases and J by 7 bases, with 15 bases between them. The CDR3 has 15 residues. Here the CDR3 DNA reads TGTGCCAGCAGCCAAGATCTATCAGGGAGTGGTGGCTACACCTTC. As protein: CASSQDLSGSGGYTF.

This clonotype was recorded at least ten times. The chain combines TRBV10-3 with TRBJ1-3; D remains unclear. Germline CDR1 and CDR2: ENHRY and SYGVKD. The CDR3 length is 12 residues. V lost 4 bases and J lost 4, with 5 bases in between. CDR3 DNA: TGTGCCATCAGTGGGGCAGGAAACACCATATATTTT. This codes for CAISGAGNTIYF.

This sequence joins TRBV4-1 and TRBJ2-3; possible D gene TRBD1, 6 bases. The CDR3 consists of 16 residues. Germline V gene lookup returns CDR1 MGHRA and CDR2 YSYEKL. Trimming left V 4 bases short and J 1 base short, with 15 bases between. This CDR3 is CASSRVRAGGTDTQYF. CDR3 sequence (DNA): TGCGCCAGCAGCCGAGTTAGGGCAGGGGGCACAGATACGCAGTATTTT.

This clonotype was detected ten times or more. This chain joins TRBV6-2 or TRBV6-3 and TRBJ2-5; unclear D gene. The length of the CDR3 is 14 residues. Trimming cost V 6 bases and J 3 bases, with 14 bases left between them. From germline, CDR1 is MNHEY and CDR2 SVGEGT. The CDR3 bases are TGTGCCAGCAGCCCCACCTCCGCGGAAGAGACCCAGTACTTC. It specifies CASSPTSAEETQYF.

This clonotype appeared a few times. The chain has TRBV27 and TRBJ2-7; 12 bases agree with TRBD2. After removal of 4 bases from V and 6 bases from J, the junction contained 7 bases not matched to a gene. Per the germline V gene, CDR1 is MNHEY and CDR2 is SMNVEV (reference sequence). CDR3 length: 15 residues. The CDR3 nucleotides are TGTGCCAGCAGTTCACGACTAGCGGGGGACCTCGAGCAGTACTTC. Translated: CASSSRLAGDLEQYF.

This clonotype was detected ten times or more. CDR3 protein: CASSVGQVLYEQYF. In DNA form, the CDR3 reads TGTGCCAGCAGCGTGGGACAGGTTCTCTACGAGCAGTACTTC. V and J are TRBV11-2 and TRBJ2-7; 8 nucleotides align to TRBD1. The CDR3 contains 14 residues. Per the germline V gene, CDR1 is SGHAT and CDR2 is FQNNGV. Trimming took 5 bases from V and 3 from J; bases not matched to a gene: 6.

V gene TRBV28 combines with J gene TRBJ1-5; the D gene is possibly TRBD1 (6 bases). The CDR3 covers 15 residues. Trimming shortened V by 6 bases and J by 5 bases, and 17 bases separated the two germline ends. Germline V lookup: CDR1 MDHEN, CDR2 SYDVKM. The CDR3 region has the DNA TGTGCCAGCAGCATGACAGGAAAGGTCGATCAGCCCCAGCATTTT. It yields the protein CASSMTGKVDQPQHF.

There are many counts of this clonotype. V and J are TRBV6-6 and TRBJ1-1; D is possibly TRBD1 (5 bases). CDR1 and CDR2 (germline): MNHNY, SVGAGI (reference sequence). The V end was cut by 6 bases, the J end by 0 bases, with 11 bases between. The length of the CDR3 is 14 residues. CDR3 in DNA: TGTGCCAGCAGCAAAGGGGCAATGAACACTGAAGCTTTCTTT. Its protein is CASSKGAMNTEAFF.

This clonotype was found a few times. The chain has TRBV4-3 and TRBJ1-2; the match to TRBD1 covers 9 bases. The CDR3 covers 21 residues. Germline CDR1 is LGHNA and CDR2 is YSLEER. The trim removed 4 bases at V and 2 bases at J, leaving 23 bases unmatched. Written as DNA, the CDR3 is TGCGCCAGCAGCCGACAAGCCCTGACAGGGGGTGCGGCGCGGGTCAACTATGGCTACACCTTC. Translation gives CASSRQALTGGAARVNYGYTF.